This T cell receptor (beta chain) derives from a study of metastatic and nonmetastatic thyroid tumors. In the original workflow: Variation in CDR3 across clinicopathological groups served as the basis for constructing a distant-metastasis classifier in papillary thyroid cancer. Via MiXCR, TCRdb re-called the PCR reads. Clone size and V and J calls follow TCRdb, not the original study. The table has around 89,000 clones, about 15% seen once. V was clipped by 3 bases and J by 8 bases, with 11 bases between them. The CDR3 is 13 amino acids. The germline V gene encodes CDR1 LGHDT and CDR2 YNNKEL (reference sequence). Treatment of any kind had been given to no patient before thyroid surgery. In this sample, this clone turned up many times. At the DNA level, this CDR3 is encoded by other sequences in the same sample as well.

Material: blood. J is TRBJ2-1 and V is TRBV3-1, with D perhaps assigned TRBD1 or TRBD2 (5 bases each). The receptor's source is a female donor with papillary thyroid cancer or a benign thyroid nodule (not recorded which). Some clones in this sample may be carry-over from other donors' samples. CDR3 DNA: TGTGCCAGCAGCCAGGCTTCGGGGCATGAGCAGTTCTTC. Its protein is CASSQASGHEQFF.